This T cell receptor beta chain was identified in a study of metastatic and nonmetastatic thyroid tumors. Overall study: Where malignant and benign thyroid patients were concerned, repertoires were compared across blood and tumor or nodule tissue. General observations from the study: Malignant thyroid tumors reportedly exceeded benign nodules significantly in TCR beta diversity, with the difference appearing in blood and tumor.

As originally analysed: CDR3 was compared across clinicopathological groups, and the resulting differences were used to build a distant-metastasis classifier for papillary thyroid cancer. Using MiXCR, TCRdb reanalyzed the PCR reads. TCRdb, not the original authors, processed these V and J calls. This repertoire shows tens of thousands of clones, 12% found once; its top ten account for around 9%. There are 14 residues in the CDR3. Trimming left V 0 bases short and J 0 bases short, with 4 bases between. Germline CDR1 is MNHEY and CDR2 is SVGAGI. Ahead of thyroid surgery, no patient had received treatment of any kind. This clone was detected many times. Its antigen remains unknown.

The sequenced sample was blood. The chain couples TRBV6-5 to TRBJ2-3; D gene uncertain. The receptor was derived from a male donor with papillary thyroid cancer or a benign thyroid nodule (not recorded which). Some clones in this sample may be carry-over from other donors' samples. The CDR3 DNA reads as TGTGCCAGCAGTTACTCGGGTAGCACAGATACGCAGTATTTT. It codes for CASSYSGSTDTQYF.